This T cell receptor (beta chain) was obtained from a study of blood T cell repertoires in COVID-19. Background on the study: Nucleic acid was either cDNA or gDNA, and it came from T cells, B-cell-depleted T cells, or PBMCs.

Patients in Seattle were enrolled during active infection, then followed longitudinally. Study processing details: Amplification of reference gene primers provided the estimated nucleated cell counts. TCRdb's table, derived via immunoSEQ multiplex PCR, lists solely in-frame clones and lacks some. D and trimming were read from the DNA, whereas the V and J calls and clone size are those reported in that table. The sample shows some 170,000 clones, about four fifths of them seen only once. Per the germline V gene, CDR1 is LNHDA and CDR2 is SQIVND (reference sequence). J was trimmed by 4 bases and V by 6 bases; bases with no gene match: 6. The CDR3 extends over 15 amino acids.

This clonotype originated in a woman aged 40 to 50 with COVID-19, enrolled during active disease. Sequences were obtained from peripheral blood. J is TRBJ2-1 and V is TRBV19, with 10 nucleotides matching TRBD2. CDR3 coding DNA: TGTGCCAGTAGCTTTAGCGGGGGGCCTTACAATGAGCAGTTCTTC. Protein product: CASSFSGGPYNEQFF.